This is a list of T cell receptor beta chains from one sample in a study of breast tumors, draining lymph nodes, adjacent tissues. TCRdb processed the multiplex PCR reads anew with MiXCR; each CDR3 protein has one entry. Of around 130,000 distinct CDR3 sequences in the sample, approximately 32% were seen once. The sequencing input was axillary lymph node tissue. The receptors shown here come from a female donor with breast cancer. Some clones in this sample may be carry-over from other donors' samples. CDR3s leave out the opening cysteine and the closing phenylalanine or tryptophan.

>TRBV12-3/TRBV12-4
ASSLAQGQGYGEQY
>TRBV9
ASSSPGTRAF
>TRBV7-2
ASSSSGGAVEQF
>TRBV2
ASHGGTVEYEQY
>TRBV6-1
ASITLTGTSNYGYT
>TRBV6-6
ASSYGDKETQY
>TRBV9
ASSLNRDRVVPTYGYT
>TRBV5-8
ASSNPDRSGYGYT
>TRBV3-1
ASSQNRDSPLH
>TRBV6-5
ASSYAGGQNSPLH
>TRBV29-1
SARGLAGRSYNEQF
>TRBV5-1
ASSTGTPSVIYGYT
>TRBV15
ATSRGLAGGLGATQY
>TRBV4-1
ASSQRQGTGLGQF
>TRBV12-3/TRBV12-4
ASSLDVDLNTEAF
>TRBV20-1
SAEGSAASNYGYT
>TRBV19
ASSIGPGRQDQPQH
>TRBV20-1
SASGGAQATSEKLF
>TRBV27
ASSESGLYGYT
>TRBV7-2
ASSPYNEQF